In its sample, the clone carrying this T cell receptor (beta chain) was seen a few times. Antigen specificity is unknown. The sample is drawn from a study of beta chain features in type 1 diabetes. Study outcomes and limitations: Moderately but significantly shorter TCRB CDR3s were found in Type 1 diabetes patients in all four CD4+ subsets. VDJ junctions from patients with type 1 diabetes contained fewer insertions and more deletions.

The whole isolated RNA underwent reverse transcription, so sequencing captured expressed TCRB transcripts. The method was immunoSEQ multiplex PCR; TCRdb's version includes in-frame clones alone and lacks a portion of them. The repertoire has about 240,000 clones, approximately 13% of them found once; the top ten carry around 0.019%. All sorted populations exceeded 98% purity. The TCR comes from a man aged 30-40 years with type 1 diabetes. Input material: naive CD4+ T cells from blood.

The CDR3 DNA sequence: TGCGCCAGCAGCAACGGACTAGCTGTCGACGAGCAGTACTTC. Its protein is CASSNGLAVDEQYF. V usage is TRBV5-1 and J usage is TRBJ2-7, with 8 bases lining up with TRBD2. The V and J ends lost 4 bases and 5 bases, in that order; junction bases with no gene match: 8. The CDR3 spans 14 residues. Germline lookup yields CDR1 SGHRS and CDR2 YFSETQ. Drawing the rest from reference TRBV5-1 and TRBJ2-7, the complete variable domain is KAGVTQTPRYLIKTRGQQVTLSCSPISGHRSVSWYQQTPGQGLQFLFEYFSETQRNKGNFPGRFSGRQFSNSRSEMNVSTLELGDSALYLCASSNGLAVDEQYFGPGTRLTVT.